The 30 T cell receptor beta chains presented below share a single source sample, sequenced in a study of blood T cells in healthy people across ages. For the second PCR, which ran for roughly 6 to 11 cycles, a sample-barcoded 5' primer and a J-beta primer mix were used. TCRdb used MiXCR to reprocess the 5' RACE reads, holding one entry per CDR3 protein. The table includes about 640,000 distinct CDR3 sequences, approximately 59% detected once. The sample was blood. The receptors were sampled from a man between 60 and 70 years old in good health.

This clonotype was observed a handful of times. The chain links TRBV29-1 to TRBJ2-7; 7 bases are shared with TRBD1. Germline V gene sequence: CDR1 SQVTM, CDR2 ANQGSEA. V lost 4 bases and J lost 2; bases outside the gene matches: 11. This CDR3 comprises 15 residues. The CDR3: CSVVVGTANPYEQYF. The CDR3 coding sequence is TGCAGCGTTGTCGTTGGGACAGCCAACCCCTACGAGCAGTACTTC.

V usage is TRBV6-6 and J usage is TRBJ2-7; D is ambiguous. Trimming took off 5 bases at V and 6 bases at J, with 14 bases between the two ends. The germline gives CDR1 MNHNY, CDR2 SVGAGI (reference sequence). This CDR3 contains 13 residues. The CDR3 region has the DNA TGTGCCAGCAGTCCCCGTTGGCGTCCCGAGCAGTACTTC. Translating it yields CASSPRWRPEQYF.

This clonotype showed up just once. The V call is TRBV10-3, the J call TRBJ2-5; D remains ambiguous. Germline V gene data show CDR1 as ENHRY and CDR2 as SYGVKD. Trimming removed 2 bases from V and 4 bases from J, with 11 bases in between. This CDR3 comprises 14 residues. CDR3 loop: CAISEVAVAETQYF. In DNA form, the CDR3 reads TGTGCCATCAGTGAGGTGGCAGTAGCAGAGACCCAGTACTTC.

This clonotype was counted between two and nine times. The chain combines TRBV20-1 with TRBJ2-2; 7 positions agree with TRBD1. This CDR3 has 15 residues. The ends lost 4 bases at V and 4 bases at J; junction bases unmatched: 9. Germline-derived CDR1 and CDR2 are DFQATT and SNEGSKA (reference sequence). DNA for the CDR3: TGCAGTGCTAATCCAAGGGACAGAGGCACCGGGGAGCTGTTTTTT. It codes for CSANPRDRGTGELFF.

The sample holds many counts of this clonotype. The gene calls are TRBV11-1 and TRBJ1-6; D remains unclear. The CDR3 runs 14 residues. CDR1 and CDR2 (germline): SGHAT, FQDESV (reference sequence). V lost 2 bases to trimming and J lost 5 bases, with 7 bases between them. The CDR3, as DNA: TGTGCCAGCAGCTTAACCGGGAATAATTCACCCCTCCACTTT. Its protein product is CASSLTGNNSPLHF.

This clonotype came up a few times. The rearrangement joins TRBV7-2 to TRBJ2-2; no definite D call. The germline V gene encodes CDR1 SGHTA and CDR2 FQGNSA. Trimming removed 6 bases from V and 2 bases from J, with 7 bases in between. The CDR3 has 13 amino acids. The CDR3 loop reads CASSRANTGELFF. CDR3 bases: TGTGCCAGCAGTAGGGCTAACACCGGGGAGCTGTTTTTT.

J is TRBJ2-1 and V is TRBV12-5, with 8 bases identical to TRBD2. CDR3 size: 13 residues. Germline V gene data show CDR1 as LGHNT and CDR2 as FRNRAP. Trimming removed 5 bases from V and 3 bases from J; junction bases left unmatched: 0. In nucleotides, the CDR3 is TGTGCTAGTGGTACTAGCGGCTACAATGAGCAGTTCTTC. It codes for CASGTSGYNEQFF.

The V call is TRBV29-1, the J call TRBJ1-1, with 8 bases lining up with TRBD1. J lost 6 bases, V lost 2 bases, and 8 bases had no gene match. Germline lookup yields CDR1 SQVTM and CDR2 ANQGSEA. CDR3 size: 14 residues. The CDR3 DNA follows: TGCAGCGTTGAATCGGACAGGGTAGTCGCTGAAGCTTTCTTT. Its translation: CSVESDRVVAEAFF.

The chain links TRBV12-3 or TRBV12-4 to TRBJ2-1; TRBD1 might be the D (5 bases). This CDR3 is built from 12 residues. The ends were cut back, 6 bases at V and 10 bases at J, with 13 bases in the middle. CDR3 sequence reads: CASSPYTGEQFF. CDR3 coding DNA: TGTGCCAGCAGCCCTTACACAGGAGAGCAGTTCTTC.

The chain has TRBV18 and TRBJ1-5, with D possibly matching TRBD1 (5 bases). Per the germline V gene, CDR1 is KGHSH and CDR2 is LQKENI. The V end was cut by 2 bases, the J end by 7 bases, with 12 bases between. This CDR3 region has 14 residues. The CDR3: CASSPTGLGQPQHF. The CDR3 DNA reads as TGTGCCAGCTCACCAACGGGGCTGGGGCAGCCCCAGCATTTT.

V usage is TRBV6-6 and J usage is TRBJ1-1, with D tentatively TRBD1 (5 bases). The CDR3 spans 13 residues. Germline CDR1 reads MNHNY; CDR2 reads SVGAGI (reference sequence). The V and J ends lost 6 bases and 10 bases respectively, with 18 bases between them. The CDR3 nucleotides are TGTGCCAGCAGGGCATGGGGGGGAGGTTTAGCTTTCTTT. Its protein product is CASRAWGGGLAFF.

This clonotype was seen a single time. CDR3 in amino acids: CASSLSVNSLGYEQYF. DNA for the CDR3: TGTGCCAGCAGTTTATCAGTTAACTCTTTAGGGTACGAGCAGTACTTC. The gene calls are TRBV27 and TRBJ2-7; no clear D. V gave up 0 bases and J gave up 4 bases, with 16 bases separating them. Germline V CDR1 and CDR2: MNHEY, SMNVEV (reference sequence). The CDR3 covers 16 residues.

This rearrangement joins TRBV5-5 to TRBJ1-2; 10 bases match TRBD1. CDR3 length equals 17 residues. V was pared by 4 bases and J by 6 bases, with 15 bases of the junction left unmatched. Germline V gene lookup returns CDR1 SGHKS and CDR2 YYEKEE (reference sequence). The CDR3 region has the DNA TGTGCCAGCAGCCACCAAACAACCGGGACAGGGGAGGATGGCTACACCTTC. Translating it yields CASSHQTTGTGEDGYTF.

The CDR3 here is CASSSLQETQFF. CDR3 DNA: TGTGCCAGCAGTTCGCTCCAAGAGACCCAGTTCTTC. This sequence joins TRBV2 and TRBJ2-1; D is uncertain. Germline CDR1 SNHLY, CDR2 FYNNEI. Trimming shortened V by 5 bases and J by 13 bases, and 15 bases separated the two germline ends. This CDR3 contains 12 residues.

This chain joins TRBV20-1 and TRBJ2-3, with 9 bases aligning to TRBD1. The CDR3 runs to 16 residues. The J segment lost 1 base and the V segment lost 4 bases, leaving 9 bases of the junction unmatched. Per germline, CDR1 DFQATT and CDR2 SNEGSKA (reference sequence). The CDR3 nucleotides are TGCAGTGCTACCGGGACAGGGAGTATTGGCACAGATACGCAGTATTTT. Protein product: CSATGTGSIGTDTQYF.

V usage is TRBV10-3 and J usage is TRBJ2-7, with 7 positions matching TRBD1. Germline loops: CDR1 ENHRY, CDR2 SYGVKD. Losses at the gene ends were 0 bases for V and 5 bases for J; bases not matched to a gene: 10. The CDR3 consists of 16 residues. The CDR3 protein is CAISESTGTVRNEQYF. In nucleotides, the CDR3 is TGTGCCATCAGTGAGTCCACCGGGACAGTAAGGAACGAGCAGTACTTC.

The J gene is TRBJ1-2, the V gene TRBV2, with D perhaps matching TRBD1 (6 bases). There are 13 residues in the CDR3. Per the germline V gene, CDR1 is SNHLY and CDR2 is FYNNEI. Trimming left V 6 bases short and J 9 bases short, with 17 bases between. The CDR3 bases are TGTGCCAGCAGGGCGACAGGAGATTTCAGCTACACCTTC. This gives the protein CASRATGDFSYTF.

The CDR3 is CASSPLTGATETQYF. As DNA, the CDR3 is TGTGCCAGCAGCCCTTTGACAGGGGCCACAGAGACCCAGTACTTC. The chain uses TRBV7-7 and TRBJ2-4; 8 nucleotides line up with TRBD1. The J call may be incorrect, as the DNA end agrees better with TRBJ2-5. The CDR3 totals 15 residues. Germline CDR1 is SSHAT and CDR2 is FNYEAQ (reference sequence).

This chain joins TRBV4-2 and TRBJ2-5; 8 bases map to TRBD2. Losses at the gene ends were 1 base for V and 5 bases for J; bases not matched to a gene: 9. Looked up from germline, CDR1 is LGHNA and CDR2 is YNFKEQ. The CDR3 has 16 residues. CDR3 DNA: TGTGCCAGCAGCCAAGGGACGGGGGGGCCGGAGGAGACCCAGTACTTC. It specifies CASSQGTGGPEETQYF.

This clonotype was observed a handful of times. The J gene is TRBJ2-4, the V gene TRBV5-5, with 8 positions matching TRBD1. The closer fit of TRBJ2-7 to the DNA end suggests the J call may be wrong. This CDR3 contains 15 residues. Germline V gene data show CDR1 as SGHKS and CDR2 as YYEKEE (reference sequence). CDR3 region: CASSLGQGSQYEQYF. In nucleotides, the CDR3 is TGTGCCAGCAGCTTAGGACAGGGCTCCCAGTACGAGCAGTACTTC.

CDR3 in amino acids: CASHRGLDCGYTF. The CDR3 DNA sequence: TGTGCCAGCCACAGGGGATTGGACTGTGGCTACACCTTC. The chain joins TRBV28 to TRBJ1-2; 7 bases match TRBD1. The germline gives CDR1 MDHEN, CDR2 SYDVKM. Trimming took 8 bases from V and 7 from J; bases not matched to a gene: 10. The CDR3 is made up of 13 amino acids.

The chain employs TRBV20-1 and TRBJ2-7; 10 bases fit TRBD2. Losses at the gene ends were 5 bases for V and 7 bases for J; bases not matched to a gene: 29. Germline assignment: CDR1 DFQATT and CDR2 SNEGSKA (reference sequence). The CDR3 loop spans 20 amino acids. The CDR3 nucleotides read TGCAGTGCTCAAGGGGGTCGCGGGCTAGCGGGGGAGAACCGCTACAATGAGCAGTACTTC. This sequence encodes CSAQGGRGLAGENRYNEQYF.

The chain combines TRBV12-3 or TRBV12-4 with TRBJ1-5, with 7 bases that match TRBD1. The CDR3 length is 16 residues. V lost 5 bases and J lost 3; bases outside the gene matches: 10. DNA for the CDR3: TGTGCCAGCAGTCCATCCGTGGGACAGAACAATCAGCCCCAGCATTTT. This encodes CASSPSVGQNNQPQHF.

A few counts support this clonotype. Here the CDR3 DNA reads TGCGCCAGCAGCTGGGACAGTAACTACGAGCAGTACTTC. This encodes CASSWDSNYEQYF. The V gene is TRBV5-1, the J gene TRBJ2-5, with 7 bases matching TRBD1. The J call may be wrong; the DNA end is better matched by TRBJ2-7. Germline assignment: CDR1 SGHRS and CDR2 YFSETQ. This CDR3 spans 13 amino acids.

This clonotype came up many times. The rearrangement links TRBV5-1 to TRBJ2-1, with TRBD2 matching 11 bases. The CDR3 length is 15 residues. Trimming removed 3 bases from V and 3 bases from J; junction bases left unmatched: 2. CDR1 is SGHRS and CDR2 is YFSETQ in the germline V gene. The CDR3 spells CASSWGTSGYNEQFF. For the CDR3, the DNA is TGCGCCAGCAGCTGGGGGACTAGCGGCTACAATGAGCAGTTCTTC.

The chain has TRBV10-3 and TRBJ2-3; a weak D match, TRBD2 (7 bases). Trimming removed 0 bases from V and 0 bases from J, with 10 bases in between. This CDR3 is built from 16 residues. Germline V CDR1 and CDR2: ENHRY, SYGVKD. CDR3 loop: CAISESGGPSTDTQYF. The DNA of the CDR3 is TGTGCCATCAGTGAGTCCGGGGGGCCGAGCACAGATACGCAGTATTTT.

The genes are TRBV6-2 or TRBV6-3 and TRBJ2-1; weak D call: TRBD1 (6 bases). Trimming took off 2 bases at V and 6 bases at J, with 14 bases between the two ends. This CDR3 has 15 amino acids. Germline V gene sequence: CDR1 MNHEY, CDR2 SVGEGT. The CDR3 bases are TGTGCCAGCAGTTACCGGCAGGGGTTGGGCAATGAGCAGTTCTTC. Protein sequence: CASSYRQGLGNEQFF.

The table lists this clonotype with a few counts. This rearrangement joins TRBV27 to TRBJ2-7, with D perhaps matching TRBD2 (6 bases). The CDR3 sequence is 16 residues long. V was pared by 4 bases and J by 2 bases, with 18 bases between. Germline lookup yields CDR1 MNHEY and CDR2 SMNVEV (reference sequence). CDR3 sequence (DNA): TGTGCCAGCAGTTGGTCTGGAGGGGTCCCTACCTACGAGCAGTACTTC. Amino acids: CASSWSGGVPTYEQYF.

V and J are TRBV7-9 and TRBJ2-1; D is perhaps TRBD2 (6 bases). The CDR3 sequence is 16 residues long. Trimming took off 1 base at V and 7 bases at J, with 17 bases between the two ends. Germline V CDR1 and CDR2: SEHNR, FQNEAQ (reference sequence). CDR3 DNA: TGTGCCAGCAGCTTAGACCTGGGGGGATCGAGGAATGAGCAGTTCTTC. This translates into CASSLDLGGSRNEQFF.

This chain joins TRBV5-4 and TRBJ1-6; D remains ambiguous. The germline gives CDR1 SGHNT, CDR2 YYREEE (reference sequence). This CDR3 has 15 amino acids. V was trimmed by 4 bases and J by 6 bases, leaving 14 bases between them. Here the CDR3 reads CASSLGRTGNSPLHF. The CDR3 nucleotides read TGTGCCAGCAGCCTTGGACGGACGGGTAATTCACCCCTCCACTTT.